Listed below are T cell receptor beta chains from one sample, sequenced in a study of T cell changes during pregnancy in multiple sclerosis. Only in-frame clones appear in the TCRdb table, and some are missing; sequencing was by immunoSEQ multiplex PCR. The sample records tens of thousands of clones, around 93% being singletons. The sequenced sample was CD4+ T cells from peripheral blood mononuclear cells, obtained after pregnancy. The receptors were gathered from a female donor in good health, enrolled as a control in a pregnancy study. The CDR3 runs from the conserved cysteine through the conserved F or W. A D gene is named only where the DNA matches it firmly.

>TRBJ2-3|.|TRBV7-9
CASSHTDTQYF
>TRBJ2-3|TRBD1|TRBV29-1
CSGRTGGSTDTQYF
>TRBJ2-1|TRBD2|TRBV25-1
CASRLGGTSGELEQFF
>TRBJ1-6|.|TRBV18
CASSSTGSNSPLHF
>TRBJ1-4|.|TRBV7-8
CASSPLQGFNEKLFF
>TRBJ1-1|TRBD1|TRBV9
CASSARDRVSNTEAFF
>TRBJ2-7|.|TRBV4-2
CASGPSSREQYF
>TRBJ2-5|TRBD1|TRBV2
CASRATGYGETQYF
>TRBJ1-2|TRBD1|TRBV5-1
CASSWGQGADYGYTF
>TRBJ2-1|.|TRBV7-9
CASSLGGEDEQFF
>TRBJ2-5|TRBD1|TRBV5-4
CASSAGQGAWETQYF
>TRBJ1-2|TRBD1|TRBV4-3
CASSQDSPGGSGGYTF
>TRBJ1-5|TRBD1|TRBV9
CASSVEGQSNQPQHF
>TRBJ2-7|TRBD1|TRBV15
CATSRVGQGYGYEQYF
>TRBJ2-3|TRBD2|TRBV5-4
CASKLAGARTDTQYF
>TRBJ2-7|.|TRBV19
CASRKLEGGGSYEQYF
>TRBJ1-1|.|TRBV27
CASSPWGGGDTEAFF
>TRBJ2-5|TRBD1|TRBV29-1
CSVGTGGLETQYF
>TRBJ2-3|.|TRBV20-1
CSASVADTQYF
>TRBJ2-1|.|TRBV7-8
CASSSPGRRGRGGQFF
>TRBJ1-1|TRBD1|TRBV27
CASSLLGTGLNVDLNTEAFF
>TRBJ2-2|.|TRBV5-4
CASSGPGVNTGELFF
>TRBJ2-7|.|TRBV23-1
CASSQAPREQYF
>TRBJ1-1|.|TRBV5-4
CASSLDGLMNTEAFF
>TRBJ2-7|.|TRBV7-9
CASSHTDTLSYEQYF
>TRBJ2-3|TRBD2|TRBV11-2
CASSYLSGGSTDTQYF
>TRBJ2-7|TRBD2|TRBV14
CASSQVGKRGYEQYF
>TRBJ2-4|.|TRBV4-1
CASSQPRSDRNIQYF
>TRBJ1-3|.|TRBV10-3
CATGTNSGNTIYF
>TRBJ1-1|.|TRBV6-1
CASSTQGSAEAFF
>TRBJ1-2|.|TRBV14
CASSKERAGVNGYTF
>TRBJ1-6|.|TRBV2
CASRNRAYSPLHF
>TRBJ2-3|TRBD1|TRBV4-3
CASSTGQAAADTQYF
>TRBJ1-4|TRBD1|TRBV5-5
CASSNPGQGVEKLFF
>TRBJ2-7|.|TRBV2
CASRATGISYEQYF
>TRBJ1-2|.|TRBV6-1
CASSERVDSRRTF
>TRBJ1-1|.|TRBV15
CATSRQGRTEAFF
>TRBJ2-3|.|TRBV7-9
CASSYGTSGTDTQYF
>TRBJ1-6|TRBD1|TRBV7-3
CASSLTGTGSSSSYNSPLHF
>TRBJ1-5|.|TRBV4-2
CASSQGDTGNQPQHF
>TRBJ1-1|.|TRBV7-7
CASSPQLNTEAFF
>TRBJ2-7|.|TRBV7-8
CASSLEGQITYEQYF
>TRBJ1-3|.|TRBV4-2
CASSQDSGSGNTIYF
>TRBJ1-2|TRBD1|TRBV6-5
CASSRQGTNYGYTF
>TRBJ1-2|.|TRBV6-6
CASRAGTYGYTF
>TRBJ2-5|TRBD2|TRBV2
CASRGLSGRRIQYF
>TRBJ2-2|.|TRBV6-1
CASKEGNTGELFF
>TRBJ1-3|TRBD1|TRBV10-3
CAISGTGSFFGNTIYF
>TRBJ1-5|.|TRBV5-6
CASSLGQGSGRYQPQHF
>TRBJ1-1|TRBD1|TRBV12-5
CASGTETGWAFF
>TRBJ1-3|.|TRBV14
CASSQGQGRQNTIYF
>TRBJ2-7|.|TRBV25-1
CASSVRGRISYEQYF